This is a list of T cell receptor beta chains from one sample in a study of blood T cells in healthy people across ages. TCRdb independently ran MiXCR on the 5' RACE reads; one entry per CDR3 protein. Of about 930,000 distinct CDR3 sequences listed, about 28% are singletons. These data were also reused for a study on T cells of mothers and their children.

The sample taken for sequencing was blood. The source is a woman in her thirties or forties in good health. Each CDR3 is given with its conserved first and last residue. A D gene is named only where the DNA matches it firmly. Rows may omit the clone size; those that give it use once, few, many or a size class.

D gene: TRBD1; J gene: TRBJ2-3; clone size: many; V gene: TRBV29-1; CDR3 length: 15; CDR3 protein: CSVEGQGVSTDTQYF; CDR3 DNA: TGCAGCGTTGAAGGGCAGGGGGTCAGCACAGATACGCAGTATTTT
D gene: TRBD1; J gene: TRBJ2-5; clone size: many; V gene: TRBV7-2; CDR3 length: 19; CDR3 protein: CASSEVRDRGLPYQETQYF; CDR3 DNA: TGTGCCAGCAGCGAAGTCCGGGACAGGGGGCTTCCTTACCAAGAGACCCAGTACTTC
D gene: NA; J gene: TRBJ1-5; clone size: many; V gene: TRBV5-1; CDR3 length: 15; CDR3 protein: CASSLEGAFNQPQHF; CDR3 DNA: TGCGCCAGCAGCTTGGAAGGGGCGTTCAATCAGCCCCAGCATTTT
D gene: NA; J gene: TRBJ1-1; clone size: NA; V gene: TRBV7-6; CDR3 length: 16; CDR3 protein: CASSLAPRDSGTEAFF; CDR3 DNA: TGTGCCAGCAGCTTAGCCCCCAGGGACTCGGGAACTGAAGCTTTCTTT
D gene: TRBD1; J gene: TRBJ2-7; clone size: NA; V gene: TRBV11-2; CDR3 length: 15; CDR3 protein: CASSLVATGPYEQYF; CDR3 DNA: TGTGCCAGCAGCTTAGTTGCGACAGGGCCTTACGAGCAGTACTTC
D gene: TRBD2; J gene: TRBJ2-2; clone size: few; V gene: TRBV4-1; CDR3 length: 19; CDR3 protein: CASRPTRGLASSNTGELFF; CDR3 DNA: TGCGCCAGCAGACCTACTAGGGGACTAGCGTCCTCGAACACCGGGGAGCTGTTTTTT
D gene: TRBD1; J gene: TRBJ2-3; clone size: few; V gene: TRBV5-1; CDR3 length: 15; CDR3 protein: CASSLRGGAADTQYF; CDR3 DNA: TGCGCCAGCAGCTTGAGAGGGGGCGCGGCAGATACGCAGTATTTT
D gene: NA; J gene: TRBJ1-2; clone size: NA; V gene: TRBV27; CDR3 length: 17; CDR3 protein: CASSLSSGLGRGGIYTF; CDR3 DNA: TGTGCCAGCAGTTTATCGTCCGGTTTAGGCAGGGGAGGTATCTACACCTTC
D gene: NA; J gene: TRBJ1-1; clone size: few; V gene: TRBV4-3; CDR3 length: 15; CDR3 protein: CASSQDGRTNTEAFF; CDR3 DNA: TGCGCCAGCAGCCAAGATGGGCGGACGAACACTGAAGCTTTCTTT
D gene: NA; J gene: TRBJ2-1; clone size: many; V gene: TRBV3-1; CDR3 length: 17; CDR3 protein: CASSQASTGTGYNEQFF; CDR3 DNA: TGTGCCAGCAGCCAGGCCTCTACCGGGACTGGCTACAATGAGCAGTTCTTC
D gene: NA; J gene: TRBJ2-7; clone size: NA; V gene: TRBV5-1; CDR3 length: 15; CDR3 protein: CASSLVGPSSYEQYF; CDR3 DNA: TGCGCCAGCAGCTTGGTTGGGCCCAGCTCCTACGAGCAGTACTTC
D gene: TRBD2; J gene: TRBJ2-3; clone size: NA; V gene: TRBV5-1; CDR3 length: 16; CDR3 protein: CASSLAAAGATDTQYF; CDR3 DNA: TGCGCCAGCAGCTTGGCTGCAGCGGGGGCAACAGATACGCAGTATTTT
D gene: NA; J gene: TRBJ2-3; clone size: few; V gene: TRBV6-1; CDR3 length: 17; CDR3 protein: CASSSQNGAFRTDTQYF; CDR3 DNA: TGTGCCAGCAGCTCGCAAAACGGAGCGTTCCGCACAGATACGCAGTATTTT
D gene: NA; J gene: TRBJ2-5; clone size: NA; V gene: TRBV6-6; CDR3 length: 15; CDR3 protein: CASSSSRVAQETQYF; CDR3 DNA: TGTGCCAGCAGTTCCAGCAGGGTAGCGCAAGAGACCCAGTACTTC
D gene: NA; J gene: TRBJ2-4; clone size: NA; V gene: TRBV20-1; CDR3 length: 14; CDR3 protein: CSAGRVQAKNIQYF; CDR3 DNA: TGCAGTGCTGGCAGGGTGCAAGCCAAAAACATTCAGTACTTC
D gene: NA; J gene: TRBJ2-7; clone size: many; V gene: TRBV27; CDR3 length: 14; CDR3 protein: CASLRQGSGGEQYF; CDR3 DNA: TGTGCCAGCTTACGTCAGGGGTCTGGGGGGGAGCAGTACTTC
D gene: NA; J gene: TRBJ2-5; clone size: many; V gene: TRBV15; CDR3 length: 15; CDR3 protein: CATSRNRNRAETQYF; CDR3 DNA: TGTGCCACCAGCAGAAACAGGAACAGAGCGGAGACCCAGTACTTC
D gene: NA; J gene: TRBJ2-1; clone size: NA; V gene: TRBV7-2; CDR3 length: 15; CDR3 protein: CASSLVELAIGEQFF; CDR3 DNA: TGTGCCAGCAGCTTAGTGGAACTAGCAATTGGTGAGCAGTTCTTC
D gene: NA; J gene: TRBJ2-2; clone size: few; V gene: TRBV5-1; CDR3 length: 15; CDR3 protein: CASSSPNRNTGELFF; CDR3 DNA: TGCGCCAGCAGCTCGCCCAACAGGAACACCGGGGAGCTGTTTTTT
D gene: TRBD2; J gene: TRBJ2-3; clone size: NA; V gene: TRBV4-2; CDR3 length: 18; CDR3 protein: CASSQVSTSGSYTDTQYF; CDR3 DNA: TGTGCCAGCAGCCAAGTCAGCACTAGCGGGTCGTACACAGATACGCAGTATTTT
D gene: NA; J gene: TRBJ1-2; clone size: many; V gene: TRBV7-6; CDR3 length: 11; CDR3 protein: CASSSGDGYTF; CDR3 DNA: TGTGCCAGCAGCTCAGGGGATGGCTACACCTTC
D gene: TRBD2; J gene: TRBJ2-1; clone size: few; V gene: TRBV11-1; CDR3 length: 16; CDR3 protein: CASSLAPGGGAGEQFF; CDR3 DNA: TGTGCCAGCAGCTTAGCCCCTGGCGGGGGGGCTGGTGAGCAGTTCTTC
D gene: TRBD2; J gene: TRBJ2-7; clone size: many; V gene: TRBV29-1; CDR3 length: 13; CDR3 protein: CSVDGGAIYEQYF; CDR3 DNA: TGCAGCGTGGACGGGGGGGCCATCTACGAGCAGTACTTC
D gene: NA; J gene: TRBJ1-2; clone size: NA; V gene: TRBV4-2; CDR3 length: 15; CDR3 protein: CASSQDPGAPYGYTF; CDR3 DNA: TGTGCCAGCAGCCAAGATCCCGGGGCCCCTTATGGCTACACCTTC
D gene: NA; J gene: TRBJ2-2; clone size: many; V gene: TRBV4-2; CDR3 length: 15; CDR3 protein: CASSRETANTGELFF; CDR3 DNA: TGTGCCAGCAGCCGGGAGACAGCGAACACCGGGGAGCTGTTTTTT
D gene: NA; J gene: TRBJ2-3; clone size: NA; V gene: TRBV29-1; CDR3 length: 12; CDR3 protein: CSVDFPGDTQYF; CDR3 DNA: TGCAGCGTTGATTTTCCAGGAGATACGCAGTATTTT
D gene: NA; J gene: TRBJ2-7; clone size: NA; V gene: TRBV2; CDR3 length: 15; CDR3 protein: CASTKGGQISYEQYF; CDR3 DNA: TGTGCCAGTACGAAGGGGGGACAGATAAGCTACGAGCAGTACTTC
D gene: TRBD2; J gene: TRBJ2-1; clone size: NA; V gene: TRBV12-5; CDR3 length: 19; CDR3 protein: CASGLGGLAGESSYNEQFF; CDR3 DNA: TGTGCTAGTGGTTTGGGAGGACTAGCGGGGGAAAGCTCCTACAATGAGCAGTTCTTC
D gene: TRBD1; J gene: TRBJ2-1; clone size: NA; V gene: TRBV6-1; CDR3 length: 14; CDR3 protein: CASVRDRDLNEQFF; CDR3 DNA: TGTGCCAGCGTCCGGGACAGGGACCTCAATGAGCAGTTCTTC
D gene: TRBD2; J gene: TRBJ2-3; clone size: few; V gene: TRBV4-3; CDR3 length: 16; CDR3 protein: CASSQNSGAFPDTQYF; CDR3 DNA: TGCGCCAGCAGCCAAAATAGCGGGGCGTTCCCAGATACGCAGTATTTT
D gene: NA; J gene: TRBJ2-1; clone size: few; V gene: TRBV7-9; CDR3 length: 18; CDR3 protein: CASSLAPWYQRTYNEQFF; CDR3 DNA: TGTGCCAGCAGCTTAGCTCCGTGGTACCAACGCACATACAATGAGCAGTTCTTC
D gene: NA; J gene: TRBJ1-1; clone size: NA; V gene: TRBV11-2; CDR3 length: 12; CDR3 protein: CASILSGVKAFF; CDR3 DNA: TGTGCCAGCATCCTATCAGGAGTGAAAGCTTTCTTT
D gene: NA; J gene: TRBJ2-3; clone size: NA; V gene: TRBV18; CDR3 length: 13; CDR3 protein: CASSPPHTDTQYF; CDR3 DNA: TGTGCCAGCTCACCCCCACATACAGATACGCAGTATTTT
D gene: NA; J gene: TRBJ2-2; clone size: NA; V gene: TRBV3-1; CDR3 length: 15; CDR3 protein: CASSFNGRASGELFF; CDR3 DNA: TGTGCCAGCAGCTTTAACGGCAGGGCCTCCGGGGAGCTGTTTTTT
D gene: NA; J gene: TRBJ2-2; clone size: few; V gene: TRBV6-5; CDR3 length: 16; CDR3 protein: CASSSGRGLLTGELFF; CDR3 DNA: TGTGCCAGCAGTTCGGGGCGGGGGCTCCTCACCGGGGAGCTGTTTTTT
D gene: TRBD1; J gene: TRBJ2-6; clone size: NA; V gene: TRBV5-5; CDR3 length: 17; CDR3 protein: CASSGTGGATGANVLTF; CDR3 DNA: TGTGCCAGCAGCGGGACAGGGGGCGCGACTGGGGCCAACGTCCTGACTTTC
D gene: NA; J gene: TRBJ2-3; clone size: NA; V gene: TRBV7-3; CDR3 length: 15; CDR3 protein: CASSLTALASDTQYF; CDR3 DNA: TGTGCCAGCAGCTTAACGGCCCTAGCTTCAGATACGCAGTATTTT